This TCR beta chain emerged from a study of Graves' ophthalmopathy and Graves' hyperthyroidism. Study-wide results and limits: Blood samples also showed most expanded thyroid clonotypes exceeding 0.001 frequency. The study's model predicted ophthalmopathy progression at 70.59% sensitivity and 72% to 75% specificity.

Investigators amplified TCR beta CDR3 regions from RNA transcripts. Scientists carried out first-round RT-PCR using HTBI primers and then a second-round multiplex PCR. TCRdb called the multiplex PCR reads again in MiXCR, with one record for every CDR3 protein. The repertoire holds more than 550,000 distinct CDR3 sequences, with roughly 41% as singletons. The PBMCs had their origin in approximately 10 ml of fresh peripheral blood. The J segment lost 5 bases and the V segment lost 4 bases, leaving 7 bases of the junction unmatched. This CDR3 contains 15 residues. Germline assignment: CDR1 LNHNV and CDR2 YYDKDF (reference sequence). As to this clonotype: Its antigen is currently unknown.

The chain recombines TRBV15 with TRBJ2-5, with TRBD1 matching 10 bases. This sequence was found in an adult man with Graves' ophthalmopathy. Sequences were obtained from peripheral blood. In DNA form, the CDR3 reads TGTGCCACCAGCACGATCGACAGGGGGCAGGAGACCCAGTACTTC. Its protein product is CATSTIDRGQETQYF.